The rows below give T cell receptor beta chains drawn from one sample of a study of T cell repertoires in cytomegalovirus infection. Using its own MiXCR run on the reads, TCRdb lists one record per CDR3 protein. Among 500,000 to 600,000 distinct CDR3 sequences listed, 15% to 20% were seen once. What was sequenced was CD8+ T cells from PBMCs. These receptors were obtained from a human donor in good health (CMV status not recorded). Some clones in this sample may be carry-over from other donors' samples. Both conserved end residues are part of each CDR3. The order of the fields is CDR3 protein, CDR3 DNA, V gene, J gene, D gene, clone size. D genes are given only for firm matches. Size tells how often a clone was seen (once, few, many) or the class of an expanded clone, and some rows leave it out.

CASSEALQQADYGYTF	TGTGCCAGCAGTGAAGCGCTTCAACAGGCGGACTATGGCTACACCTTC	TRBV2	TRBJ1-2	-	-
CATSRGTGTNTEAFF	TGTGCCACCAGCAGAGGGACAGGGACGAACACTGAAGCTTTCTTT	TRBV15	TRBJ1-1	TRBD1	few
CASSFNNSPLHF	TGTGCCAGCAGCTTTAATAATTCACCCCTCCACTTT	TRBV7-9	TRBJ1-6	-	many
CASSIREEWAGPTDTQYF	TGTGCCAGTAGTATTCGCGAAGAATGGGCGGGCCCCACAGATACGCAGTATTTT	TRBV19	TRBJ2-3	-	-
CASSLDLGGGYGYTF	TGCGCCAGCAGCCTCGACCTGGGGGGCGGCTATGGCTACACCTTC	TRBV4-1	TRBJ1-2	-	-
CASSPSPGTSGIRSYNEQFF	TGTGCCAGCAGTCCATCACCCGGGACTAGCGGCATCCGCTCCTACAATGAGCAGTTCTTC	TRBV27	TRBJ2-1	TRBD2	-
CASSPQGLAGGPNNEQFF	TGTGCCAGCAGCCCTCAGGGACTAGCGGGGGGGCCGAACAATGAGCAGTTCTTC	TRBV9	TRBJ2-1	TRBD2	-
CASSYRDREGDGYTF	TGTGCCAGCAGCTATCGGGACAGGGAGGGAGATGGCTACACCTTC	TRBV7-9	TRBJ1-2	TRBD1	few
CASSTTSNSPLHF	TGTGCCAGCAGTACAACGTCCAATTCACCCCTCCACTTT	TRBV27	TRBJ1-6	-	few
CASSLWAGDRVNEKLFF	TGTGCCAGCAGCTTATGGGCAGGGGACAGGGTTAATGAAAAACTGTTTTTT	TRBV28	TRBJ1-4	TRBD1	many
CASSFSDRYEQYF	TGTGCCAGCAGTTTTTCCGACCGCTACGAGCAGTACTTC	TRBV27	TRBJ2-7	-	-
CASSYSEGVGEQYF	TGTGCCAGCAGTTACTCCGAGGGAGTGGGCGAGCAGTACTTC	TRBV6-6	TRBJ2-7	-	many
CASSLSGPGSGYTF	TGTGCCAGCAGTTTATCCGGGCCAGGGAGTGGCTACACCTTC	TRBV12-3/TRBV12-4	TRBJ1-2	-	many
CASSMGLAGGSGEQFF	TGTGCCAGTAGTATGGGCCTAGCGGGAGGCTCGGGGGAGCAGTTCTTC	TRBV19	TRBJ2-1	TRBD2	few
CASSIDLGGLGNQPQHF	TGTGCCAGTAGTATAGATCTCGGGGGGCTGGGCAATCAGCCCCAGCATTTT	TRBV19	TRBJ1-5	-	many
CATSGAGYNSPLHF	TGTGCCACCAGTGGGGCAGGATATAATTCACCCCTCCACTTT	TRBV24-1	TRBJ1-6	-	few
CASKEVLGNEQYF	TGTGCCAGCAAAGAGGTTCTGGGGAACGAGCAGTACTTC	TRBV12-3/TRBV12-4	TRBJ2-7	-	many
CASTRVRDTDQPQHF	TGTGCCAGTACCCGGGTGCGGGACACCGATCAGCCCCAGCATTTT	TRBV19	TRBJ1-5	-	-
CASSYRTQGITDTQYF	TGCGCCAGCAGCTATCGGACTCAGGGGATCACAGATACGCAGTATTTT	TRBV4-1	TRBJ2-3	-	many
CASSATGGSYNEQFF	TGTGCCAGCAGTGCAACAGGGGGCTCCTACAATGAGCAGTTCTTC	TRBV28	TRBJ2-1	TRBD1	many
CASSLYLGTDEQFF	TGTGCCAGCAGCCTTTATTTGGGGACGGATGAGCAGTTCTTC	TRBV14	TRBJ2-1	-	few